This passage covers 29 T cell receptor beta chains from one sample sequenced in a study of cytotoxic CD8 clonotypes in ibrutinib-treated CLL. Libraries were prepared by immunoSEQ multiplex PCR; TCRdb keeps only in-frame clonotypes and omits some of them. The sample yields some 130,000 clones, more than 85% seen once. Sequenced material: PBMCs, taken after 12 months of ibrutinib treatment. These receptors were collected from a human donor with chronic lymphocytic leukemia.

The genes are TRBV6-1 and TRBJ1-3; TRBD1 agrees at 7 bases. Germline CDR1 and CDR2: MNHNS and SASEGT. The CDR3 sequence is 17 residues long. After removal of 2 bases from V and 0 bases from J, the junction contained 7 bases not matched to a gene. CDR3 loop: CASSELPGGFSGNTIYF. The CDR3 region has the DNA TGTGCCAGCAGTGAATTGCCAGGGGGTTTCTCTGGAAACACCATATATTTT.

Notes on this clone: The limits of the CDR3 on the DNA are not certain, so only TCRdb's listed CDR3 is given. The rearrangement links TRBV28 to TRBJ2-3. From germline, CDR1 is MDHEN and CDR2 SYDVKM. Both ends counted, the CDR3 spans 13 residues. The CDR3: CASILVEGDTQYF.

The chain has TRBV11-3 and TRBJ2-7; 7 bases match TRBD1. Unmatched junction bases numbered 4, after V lost 0 bases and J lost 2 bases. In germline, CDR1 is SGHNT, CDR2 YENEEA. This CDR3 contains 15 residues. CDR3 loop: CASSLDGTGAYEQYF. CDR3 nucleotide sequence: TGTGCCAGCAGCTTAGATGGAACAGGGGCCTACGAGCAGTACTTC.

The CDR3 DNA reads as TGTGCCAGCAGCGTAGCGGGGGAAGAGACCCAGTACTTC. Residues: CASSVAGEETQYF. This chain links TRBV9 with TRBJ2-5, with D maybe TRBD2 (6 bases). Trimming took off 0 bases at V and 3 bases at J, with 6 bases between the two ends. The V gene's germline CDR1 is SGDLS and CDR2 YYNGEE. This CDR3 has 13 amino acids.

V and J are TRBV6-5 and TRBJ2-2; no firm D call. Trimming removed 7 bases from V and 8 bases from J, with 8 bases in between. The CDR3 is 11 residues long. The germline CDR1 and CDR2 sequences are MNHEY and SVGAGI. The CDR3 sequence: CASTSRGELFF. DNA of the CDR3: TGTGCCAGCACCAGTAGGGGGGAGCTGTTTTTT.

The chain joins TRBV4-1 to TRBJ2-7, with a possible D match to TRBD1 (6 bases). Per the germline V gene, CDR1 is MGHRA and CDR2 is YSYEKL. V lost 4 bases, J lost 5 bases, and 15 bases lay in between. The CDR3 is made up of 14 amino acids. CDR3 amino acids: CASSRNREADEQYF. CDR3 in DNA: TGCGCCAGCAGCCGAAACAGGGAAGCGGACGAGCAGTACTTC.

This clone was observed a single time. The rearrangement joins TRBV4-2 to TRBJ2-5, with 9 nucleotides matching TRBD2. The germline V gene has CDR1 LGHNA and CDR2 YNFKEQ. The CDR3 consists of 15 residues. J lost 3 bases, V lost 3 bases, and 5 bases had no gene match. CDR3 residues: CASSQTSGVEETQYF. The CDR3 coding sequence is TGTGCCAGCAGCCAGACTAGCGGAGTTGAAGAGACCCAGTACTTC.

This clone was observed a single time. This chain links TRBV29-1 with TRBJ2-3; 7 nucleotides match TRBD2. The CDR3 consists of 13 residues. Germline CDR1 and CDR2: SQVTM and ANQGSEA. Trimming at V came to 7 bases and at J to 4 bases, leaving 8 bases not matched to a gene. The CDR3 DNA sequence: TGCAGCGGGGGGGGTAGTTCAGCAGATACGCAGTATTTT. Translation gives CSGGGSSADTQYF.

V and J are TRBV5-1 and TRBJ2-2; 14 nucleotides line up with TRBD2. The CDR3 is 15 amino acids. After removal of 4 bases from V and 8 bases from J, the junction contained 4 bases not matched to a gene. Per germline, CDR1 SGHRS and CDR2 YFSETQ. This CDR3 reads CASSPGLAGGGELFF. The CDR3, as DNA: TGCGCCAGCAGCCCCGGACTAGCGGGAGGAGGGGAGCTGTTTTTT.

The chain joins TRBV7-2 to TRBJ2-5; D remains unclear. Trimming left V 3 bases short and J 4 bases short, with 12 bases between. The CDR3 sequence is 14 residues long. Germline CDR1 SGHTA, CDR2 FQGNSA. The CDR3 DNA is TGTGCCAGCAGCTTTGTTGTTAGGGCAGAGACCCAGTACTTC. This gives the protein CASSFVVRAETQYF.

CDR3 sequence (DNA): TGTGCCAGCAGCTTGGACAGGTTCTATGGCTACACCTTC. Translation gives CASSLDRFYGYTF. The chain carries TRBV5-6 and TRBJ1-2, with D possibly being TRBD1 (5 bases). Per the germline V gene, CDR1 is SGHDT and CDR2 is YYEEEE. The V gene lost 0 bases and the J gene lost 4 bases, with 7 bases spanning the gap. This CDR3 has 13 residues. The complete variable domain, with remaining parts taken from reference TRBV5-6 and TRBJ1-2, reads DAGVTQSPTHLIKTRGQQVTLRCSPKSGHDTVSWYQQALGQGPQFIFQYYEEEERQRGNFPDRFSGHQFPNYSSELNVNALLLGDSALYLCASSLDRFYGYTFGSGTRLTVV.

The V call is TRBV27, the J call TRBJ2-3; 7 nucleotides match TRBD1. CDR1 is MNHEY and CDR2 is SMNVEV in the germline V gene (reference sequence). V lost 10 bases, J lost 5 bases, and 6 bases stayed unmatched. CDR3 length: 12 residues. DNA of the CDR3: TGTGCCACCCGGGACAGAGGAGATACGCAGTATTTT. Amino acids: CATRDRGDTQYF.

This chain uses TRBV18 with TRBJ2-3; D unresolved. CDR3 length: 15 amino acids. Trimming pared 1 base from V and 0 bases from J, leaving 8 bases between. In germline, CDR1 is KGHSH, CDR2 LQKENI. CDR3 sequence reads: CASSPLASSTDTQYF. CDR3 nucleotides: TGTGCCAGCTCACCACTCGCTAGTAGCACAGATACGCAGTATTTT.

To note about this clone: The junction differs from germline at one of its ends, possibly a read error. In DNA form, the CDR3 reads TGTGCTAGCAGCTTCGACTCCAGCACAGATACGCAGTATTTT. This translates into CASSFDSSTDTQYF. The chain employs TRBV7-7 and TRBJ2-3; no clear D. Germline loops: CDR1 SSHAT, CDR2 FNYEAQ (reference sequence). This CDR3 spans 14 amino acids.

This sequence joins TRBV27 and TRBJ2-5; the D gene is possibly TRBD2 (5 bases). V shed 6 bases and J shed 5 bases, with 34 bases lying between them. There are 20 residues in the CDR3. Germline assignment: CDR1 MNHEY and CDR2 SMNVEV (reference sequence). The CDR3 reads CASSPPLSMFRRRPSETQYF. The DNA of the CDR3 is TGTGCCAGCAGCCCCCCCTTATCGATGTTCCGGAGGCGGCCCAGTGAGACCCAGTACTTC.

The chain is built from TRBV27 and TRBJ2-5; D gene uncertain. Germline V CDR1 and CDR2: MNHEY, SMNVEV (reference sequence). Trimming left V 4 bases short and J 4 bases short, with 10 bases between. There are 13 residues in the CDR3. The CDR3 loop is CASSSLIGETQYF. CDR3 nucleotides: TGTGCCAGCAGTTCTCTAATAGGAGAGACCCAGTACTTC.

This clone has a single count. This chain links TRBV7-2 with TRBJ2-7; TRBD2 aligns across 10 bases. With V trimmed by 5 bases and J by 7 bases, 8 bases remained unmatched. Germline V CDR1 and CDR2: SGHTA, FQGNSA. The CDR3 runs 14 residues. The CDR3 region is CASSPSLLAGEQYF. DNA of the CDR3: TGTGCCAGCAGCCCTAGCCTACTAGCGGGAGAGCAGTACTTC.

The chain has TRBV5-4 and TRBJ2-3, with TRBD2 matching 7 bases. Trimming cost V 0 bases and J 4 bases; bases outside gene matches: 5. This CDR3 has 15 amino acids. CDR1 and CDR2 (germline): SGHNT, YYREEE (reference sequence). The CDR3 is CASSLALLAADTQYF. The CDR3 region has the DNA TGTGCCAGCAGCTTGGCCCTCCTAGCGGCAGATACGCAGTATTTT.

This clone was seen only once. This chain connects TRBV13 to TRBJ1-1, with D possibly TRBD1 on 5 matching bases. Per germline, CDR1 PRHDT and CDR2 FYEKMQ (reference sequence). The CDR3 spans 14 residues. Deletions cut 2 bases from V and 6 bases from J, with 13 bases between. CDR3 region: CASSLRGFFAEAFF. The CDR3, as DNA: TGTGCCAGCAGCTTACGGGGGTTTTTCGCTGAAGCTTTCTTT.

In this sample, this clone turned up once. The rearrangement uses TRBV6-5 and TRBJ1-2; 7 nucleotides match TRBD1. The CDR3 consists of 13 residues. V trimming: 5 bases; J trimming: 3 bases; junction bases outside the gene matches: 3. Germline CDR1 MNHEY, CDR2 SVGAGI. CDR3 coding DNA: TGTGCCAGCAGTCCCGGGACAGACTATGGCTACACCTTC. The encoded protein is CASSPGTDYGYTF.

The gene calls are TRBV29-1 and TRBJ2-1; 8 nucleotides align to TRBD2. The CDR3 runs 15 residues. The germline V gene has CDR1 SQVTM and CDR2 ANQGSEA. The trim removed 4 bases at V and 4 bases at J, leaving 9 bases unmatched. The CDR3 DNA sequence: TGCAGCGTTGCCCCCCAGCGGGAGACGTACAATGAGCAGTTCTTC. It encodes CSVAPQRETYNEQFF.

The rearrangement links TRBV6-5 to TRBJ2-7, with TRBD2 as a possible D gene (5 bases). The length of the CDR3 is 13 residues. Germline V lookup: CDR1 MNHEY, CDR2 SVGAGI. V lost 5 bases, J lost 0 bases, and 8 bases lay in between. The CDR3 is CASSRGSSYEQYF. CDR3 DNA: TGTGCCAGCAGTCGCGGGTCCTCCTACGAGCAGTACTTC.

The chain links TRBV18 to TRBJ1-4; TRBD1 is a possible D gene (5 bases). The CDR3 is 14 amino acids. Trimming took off 3 bases at V and 7 bases at J, with 12 bases between the two ends. The V gene's germline CDR1 is KGHSH and CDR2 LQKENI. CDR3 region: CASSPPGGVEKLFF. Written as DNA, the CDR3 is TGTGCCAGCTCACCTCCTGGGGGAGTTGAAAAACTGTTTTTT.

The chain combines TRBV6-1 with TRBJ2-2; weak D call: TRBD1 (6 bases). Germline V gives CDR1 MNHNS, CDR2 SASEGT. Trimming pared 1 base from V and 4 bases from J, leaving 10 bases between. This CDR3 has 15 residues. CDR3 region: CASSEVTGSTGELFF. As DNA, the CDR3 is TGTGCCAGCAGTGAAGTAACAGGGTCCACCGGGGAGCTGTTTTTT.

The rearrangement links TRBV18 to TRBJ2-7, with a weak D call TRBD1 (5 bases). CDR3 size: 15 residues. The germline V gene encodes CDR1 KGHSH and CDR2 LQKENI. Trimming cost V 3 bases and J 2 bases, with 14 bases left between them. The CDR3 DNA reads as TGTGCCAGCTCACCCCTCGACAGACCTCCCTACGAGCAGTACTTC. It translates to CASSPLDRPPYEQYF.

This chain uses TRBV5-1 with TRBJ1-5; a weak D match, TRBD1 (6 bases). V lost 0 bases, J lost 4 bases, and 14 bases lay in between. The germline V gene has CDR1 SGHRS and CDR2 YFSETQ. This CDR3 spans 16 amino acids. In DNA, the CDR3 is TGCGCCAGCAGCTTGGCCCCGGGGGCTCCTAATCAGCCCCAGCATTTT. This sequence encodes CASSLAPGAPNQPQHF.

V gene TRBV19 combines with J gene TRBJ2-6, with D tentatively TRBD2 (6 bases). CDR1 is LNHDA, CDR2 SQIVND, per germline (reference sequence). The CDR3 runs 16 residues. V was clipped by 7 bases and J by 0 bases, with 13 bases between them. Here the CDR3 reads CASTGGATSGANVLTF. As DNA, the CDR3 is TGTGCCAGTACCGGCGGGGCCACCTCTGGGGCCAACGTCCTGACTTTC.

This chain uses TRBV19 with TRBJ2-1; 8 nucleotides line up with TRBD2. Germline-derived CDR1 and CDR2 are LNHDA and SQIVND (reference sequence). The trim removed 2 bases at V and 6 bases at J, leaving 6 bases unmatched. The CDR3 contains 15 residues. CDR3 DNA: TGTGCCAGTAGTATAAGTAGCGGGATGGGCAATGAGCAGTTCTTC. This gives the protein CASSISSGMGNEQFF.

The V and J genes are TRBV10-1 and TRBJ1-5; D is undetermined. The CDR3 is made up of 12 amino acids. CDR1 and CDR2 (germline): WNHNN, SYGVQD (reference sequence). Trimming left V 3 bases short and J 6 bases short, with 6 bases between. The CDR3 nucleotides read TGCGCCAGCAGTGATGGAGGTCAGCCCCAGCATTTT. Encoded protein: CASSDGGQPQHF.